These 14 T cell receptor beta chains share one sample of origin, sequenced in a study of T cells of healthy individuals. TCRdb reprocessed the 5' RACE reads via MiXCR and lists one record per CDR3 protein. Here the sample spans around 90,000 distinct CDR3 sequences, around 5.1% being singletons. All receptors derive from a female donor in good health.

In its sample, this clonotype was seen once. CDR3 bases: TGTGCCAGCAGCCTCGACAGGGCCAAACGAAACACCATATATTTT. Its protein is CASSLDRAKRNTIYF. The genes are TRBV6-5 and TRBJ1-3; 7 positions agree with TRBD1. The V segment lost 6 bases and the J segment 5 bases; nucleotides outside the gene matches: 10. This CDR3 is 15 amino acids long. CDR1 and CDR2 (germline): MNHEY, SVGAGI.

V usage is TRBV5-1 and J usage is TRBJ1-1; D may be TRBD1 (6 bases). Trimming stripped 0 bases from V and 4 bases from J, with 10 bases between. Looked up from germline, CDR1 is SGHRS and CDR2 is YFSETQ. The CDR3 sequence is 14 residues long. The CDR3 protein is CASSLDRGSTEAFF. The CDR3 bases are TGCGCCAGCAGCTTGGATAGGGGGAGCACTGAAGCTTTCTTT.

This clonotype was recorded many times. CDR3 in amino acids: CASSPRQARETQYF. The CDR3, as DNA: TGTGCCAGCTCACCACGGCAAGCACGAGAGACCCAGTACTTC. The chain carries TRBV18 and TRBJ2-5, with no clear D. The ends were cut back, 1 base at V and 4 bases at J, with 10 bases in the middle. Germline assignment: CDR1 KGHSH and CDR2 LQKENI. The CDR3 contains 14 residues.

The rearrangement links TRBV4-2 to TRBJ2-2, with 11 bases matching TRBD2. Per germline, CDR1 LGHNA and CDR2 YNFKEQ. V gave up 2 bases and J gave up 13 bases; unmatched junction bases: 6. The CDR3 consists of 14 residues. The CDR3 is CASSQTSGGTVLFF. The CDR3 DNA sequence: TGTGCCAGCAGCCAAACTAGCGGGGGTACCGTGCTGTTTTTT.

This clonotype was counted a few times. The rearrangement joins TRBV7-9 to TRBJ2-7; D assignment may be TRBD1 or TRBD2 (5 bases each). Per germline, CDR1 SEHNR and CDR2 FQNEAQ (reference sequence). The CDR3 consists of 15 residues. Trimming took off 2 bases at V and 0 bases at J, with 11 bases between the two ends. The CDR3 sequence is CASSLPGTVSYEQYF. CDR3 coding DNA: TGTGCCAGCAGCTTACCCGGGACGGTCTCCTACGAGCAGTACTTC.

A remark on this clonotype: The conserved closing phenylalanine or tryptophan is absent in this CDR3, likely reflecting a read error. The DNA is left out, because the CDR3 cannot be placed on it with certainty; the CDR3 is given as TCRdb lists it. The genes are TRBV9 and TRBJ2-3; the table's D gene call, TRBD2, was not cross checked with the DNA. The CDR3 region is 12 residues in length, termini included. Germline V gene data show CDR1 as SGDLS and CDR2 as YYNGEE. This chain's CDR3 is CERSGIKDKKEG.

This clonotype was recorded at least ten times. The gene calls are TRBV29-1 and TRBJ2-3; 8 positions agree with TRBD2. Germline V gene sequence: CDR1 SQVTM, CDR2 ANQGSEA. The J segment lost 0 bases and the V segment lost 6 bases, leaving 11 bases of the junction unmatched. CDR3 length: 16 residues. The DNA for the CDR3 is TGCAGCGTCCCCGGGGCTAGCGGGCTCAGCACAGATACGCAGTATTTT. Its protein is CSVPGASGLSTDTQYF.

This clonotype was counted ten times or more. This chain links TRBV20-1 with TRBJ1-2, with no clear D. V shed 1 base and J shed 6 bases, with 6 bases lying between them. CDR3 size: 11 residues. The germline V gene encodes CDR1 DFQATT and CDR2 SNEGSKA (reference sequence). In DNA form, the CDR3 reads TGCAGTGCTAGAGCACAGCATGGCTACACCTTC. It encodes CSARAQHGYTF.

This clonotype was recorded many times. This chain connects TRBV29-1 to TRBJ2-4; D remains unclear. The CDR3 runs to 13 residues. V was clipped by 7 bases and J by 2 bases, with 12 bases between them. Germline CDR1 and CDR2: SQVTM and ANQGSEA. CDR3: CSGHYGSKNIQYF. The DNA for the CDR3 is TGCAGCGGACATTATGGGTCCAAAAACATTCAGTACTTC.

This clonotype was observed a handful of times. The chain joins TRBV4-3 to TRBJ2-5; 7 bases fit TRBD2. The V gene end was trimmed by 0 bases and the J gene end by 1 base; junction bases not matched to a gene: 5. This CDR3 contains 16 residues. From germline, CDR1 is LGHNA and CDR2 YSLEER. The CDR3 DNA follows: TGCGCCAGCAGCCAAGAGGGGGAGGGCCGCCAAGAGACCCAGTACTTC. Amino acid sequence: CASSQEGEGRQETQYF.

This clonotype was picked up a small number of times. The chain joins TRBV27 to TRBJ2-7, with 9 nucleotides matching TRBD2. J gave up 4 bases and V 6 bases, and 7 bases lay outside the gene matches. Germline V gene lookup returns CDR1 MNHEY and CDR2 SMNVEV (reference sequence). The CDR3 covers 14 residues. The CDR3 loop is CASSGGRDVYEQYF. The DNA of the CDR3 is TGTGCCAGCAGCGGCGGGAGGGATGTATACGAGCAGTACTTC.

The genes are TRBV6-5 and TRBJ2-5; possible D gene TRBD2, 6 bases. The CDR3 extends over 14 amino acids. CDR1 MNHEY and CDR2 SVGAGI come from the germline V gene. Trimming left V 0 bases short and J 4 bases short, with 9 bases between. CDR3 region: CASSYSIGRETQYF. The CDR3 nucleotides read TGTGCCAGCAGTTACTCGATCGGGAGAGAGACCCAGTACTTC.

This clonotype has ten or more counts. The J gene is TRBJ2-1, the V gene TRBV27, with 9 bases matching TRBD1. J was trimmed by 12 bases and V by 0 bases; bases with no gene match: 15. This CDR3 comprises 17 residues. Germline values: CDR1 MNHEY, CDR2 SMNVEV (reference sequence). The CDR3 loop reads CASSLSWGTGSVKGQFF. The CDR3 nucleotides are TGTGCCAGCAGTTTATCGTGGGGGACAGGGTCAGTCAAGGGGCAGTTCTTC.

There are many counts of this clonotype. The chain uses TRBV7-9 and TRBJ2-7; D is perhaps TRBD2 (6 bases). Trimming cost V 5 bases and J 1 base, with 12 bases left between them. In germline, CDR1 is SEHNR, CDR2 FQNEAQ (reference sequence). The CDR3 is 14 amino acids. The chain's CDR3 is CASSPRETSYEQYF. CDR3 nucleotide sequence: TGTGCCAGCAGCCCTCGGGAGACGTCCTACGAGCAGTACTTC.